This TCR beta chain stems from a study of blood T cell repertoires in COVID-19. Whole-study context: PBMCs, B-cell-depleted T cells, or T cells were the source of the cDNA or gDNA that made up the material.

CDR1 LNHDA and CDR2 SQIVND come from the germline V gene (reference sequence). Between the trimmed V and J ends, which lost 5 bases and 7 bases, there was a span of 9 bases. This CDR3 comprises 12 residues. About this clone itself: The sample contains more than one DNA sequence encoding this CDR3.

Assay used: immunoSEQ multiplex PCR; TCRdb lists only in-frame clones, some missing. The sample includes 100,000 to 150,000 clones, around 83% of them seen just once. This rearrangement joins TRBV19 to TRBJ2-1; TRBD1 is a possible D gene (6 bases). The sequence was collected from a woman between 50 and 59 years old with acute or convalescent COVID-19. Sequenced: peripheral blood. The CDR3 coding sequence is TGTGCCAGTAGTTCGAGGGGGAATGAGCAGTTCTTC. Translated, it gives CASSSRGNEQFF. The complete variable domain, with remaining parts taken from reference TRBV19 and TRBJ2-1, reads DGGITQSPKYLFRKEGQNVTLSCEQNLNHDAMYWYRQDPGQGLRLIYYSQIVNDFQKGDIAEGYSVSREKKESFPLTVTSAQKNPTAFYLCASSSRGNEQFFGPGTRLTVL.